This TCR beta chain is from a study of blood T cell repertoires in COVID-19. This clone came up once. Per germline, CDR1 MGHRA and CDR2 YSYEKL. The CDR3 has 14 residues. The V and J ends lost 0 bases and 5 bases respectively, with 10 bases between them. Some clones are missing from TCRdb's copy, which holds only in-frame ones; the method was immunoSEQ multiplex PCR. This sample yields some 300,000 clones, of which approximately 89% are seen a single time; 9.5% belongs to the top ten. The receptor was derived from a woman aged 35 to 49 who had recovered from COVID-19. V usage is TRBV4-1 and J usage is TRBJ1-1, with D unresolved. The sample taken for sequencing was PBMCs or T cells enriched from blood (not recorded which). The chain's CDR3 is CASSQEFGVTEAFF. In DNA form, the CDR3 reads TGCGCCAGCAGCCAAGAGTTCGGGGTGACTGAAGCTTTCTTT.